This TCR beta chain was obtained from a study of cytomegalovirus exposure and HLA in healthy donors. Germline loops: CDR1 LNHDA, CDR2 SQIVND (reference sequence). The J segment lost 8 bases and the V segment lost 2 bases, leaving 2 bases of the junction unmatched. This CDR3 is built from 12 residues. 60 Vbeta and 13 Jbeta primers were used in PCR. Method: immunoSEQ multiplex PCR; TCRdb's copy keeps in-frame clones and lacks some. This table has about 190,000 clones, over 80% appearing once. What was sequenced was PBMCs. The TCR originated in a man aged 45-60 years in good health and CMV-seronegative. The chain links TRBV19 to TRBJ1-2; 7 bases align to TRBD1. The chain's CDR3 is CASSIRQGGYTF. CDR3 DNA sequence: TGTGCCAGTAGTATAAGACAGGGAGGCTACACCTTC.